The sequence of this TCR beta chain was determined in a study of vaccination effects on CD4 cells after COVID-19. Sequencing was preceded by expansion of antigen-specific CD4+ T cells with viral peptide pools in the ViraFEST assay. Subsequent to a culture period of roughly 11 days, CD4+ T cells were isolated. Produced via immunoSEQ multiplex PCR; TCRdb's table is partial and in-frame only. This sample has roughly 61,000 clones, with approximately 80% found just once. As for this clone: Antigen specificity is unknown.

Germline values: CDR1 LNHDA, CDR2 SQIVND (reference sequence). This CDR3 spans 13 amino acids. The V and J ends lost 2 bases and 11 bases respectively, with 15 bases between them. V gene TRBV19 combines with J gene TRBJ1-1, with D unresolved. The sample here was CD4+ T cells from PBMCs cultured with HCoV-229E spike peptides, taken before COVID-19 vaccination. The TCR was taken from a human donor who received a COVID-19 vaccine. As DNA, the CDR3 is TGTGCCAGTAGTATACCGACGATCACGGACGCTTTCTTT. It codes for CASSIPTITDAFF.